What follows are 18 T cell receptor beta chains derived from one specimen sequenced in a study of lymphopenia after photon versus proton radiotherapy. Assay: immunoSEQ multiplex PCR; the TCRdb copy retains only in-frame clones and omits some. The sample lists around 70,000 clones; about 90% were seen once. Sequenced material: peripheral blood, taken from a patient treated with photon-based radiotherapy. The receptors here all came from a woman in her thirties or forties with cholangiocarcinoma.

The chain couples TRBV19 to TRBJ2-1, with 9 bases identical to TRBD2. Trimming cost V 5 bases and J 4 bases; bases outside gene matches: 9. CDR3 length equals 16 residues. Germline assignment: CDR1 LNHDA and CDR2 SQIVND (reference sequence). The chain's CDR3 is CASSGYSGSAYNEQFF. The CDR3 region has the DNA TGTGCCAGTAGTGGCTATAGCGGGAGTGCTTACAATGAGCAGTTCTTC.

The CDR3 loop is CASSYRRLGSSYEQYF. The CDR3 region has the DNA TGTGCCAGCAGTTACCGTAGGCTCGGAAGCTCCTACGAGCAGTACTTC. J is TRBJ2-7 and V is TRBV6-5; D gene unclear. Trimming left V 2 bases short and J 0 bases short, with 14 bases between. CDR1 and CDR2 (germline): MNHEY, SVGAGI. The CDR3 loop spans 16 amino acids.

This clone was recorded a few times. CDR3 in DNA: TGCAGCGTTGGTCACAGGGATAGCAATCAGCCCCAGCATTTT. Protein product: CSVGHRDSNQPQHF. The gene calls are TRBV29-1 and TRBJ1-5; D may be TRBD1 (6 bases). CDR3 length: 14 amino acids. Trimming removed 4 bases at V and 0 bases at J, with 10 bases between. CDR1 is SQVTM and CDR2 is ANQGSEA in the germline V gene.

The chain carries TRBV9 and TRBJ1-2; TRBD1 might be the D (5 bases). CDR1 and CDR2 from the germline V gene are SGDLS and YYNGEE. V was pared by 3 bases and J by 6 bases, with 15 bases between. The CDR3 has 14 residues. The CDR3 nucleotides are TGTGCCAGCAGCGCACAGCCTCCGGGGGATGGCTACACCTTC. This encodes CASSAQPPGDGYTF.

This chain uses TRBV30 with TRBJ2-7; 8 bases match TRBD1. V lost 1 base and J lost 2; bases outside the gene matches: 7. This CDR3 contains 15 residues. CDR1 is GTSNPN, CDR2 SVGIG, per germline (reference sequence). CDR3 residues: CAWSEKGQGTYEQYF. The CDR3 nucleotides read TGTGCCTGGAGTGAAAAAGGACAGGGCACCTACGAGCAGTACTTC.

This clone was detected once. V gene TRBV10-2 combines with J gene TRBJ2-7; D is perhaps TRBD1 (6 bases). V lost 0 bases, J lost 3 bases, and 9 bases lay in between. CDR3 length: 14 residues. The germline V gene encodes CDR1 WSHSY and CDR2 SAAADI. The CDR3 sequence is CASSESKGGYEQYF. The DNA for the CDR3 is TGCGCCAGCAGTGAGTCGAAAGGGGGCTACGAGCAGTACTTC.

The rearrangement joins TRBV28 to TRBJ2-6, with unresolved D. This CDR3 is built from 16 residues. V shed 2 bases and J shed 0 bases, with 8 bases lying between them. The V gene's germline CDR1 is MDHEN and CDR2 SYDVKM. In nucleotides, the CDR3 is TGTGCCAGCAGTTTAGGAAGTGGCTCTGGGGCCAACGTCCTGACTTTC. Its translation is CASSLGSGSGANVLTF.

CDR3 nucleotide sequence: TGTGCCAGCACCTTGGGGGAGGGACTTGTGGGCGGCTACACCTTC. Translated, it gives CASTLGEGLVGGYTF. The chain employs TRBV28 and TRBJ1-2, with D perhaps TRBD1 (5 bases). Germline V gene data show CDR1 as MDHEN and CDR2 as SYDVKM. The CDR3 contains 15 residues. V was cut by 7 bases and J by 8 bases, with 23 bases left in between.

This rearrangement joins TRBV29-1 to TRBJ1-1, with unresolved D. V was pared by 4 bases and J by 3 bases, with 9 bases between. CDR3 size: 12 residues. Germline V gives CDR1 SQVTM, CDR2 ANQGSEA. The CDR3 DNA is TGCAGCGTTGTAAGGAAGGACACTGAAGCTTTCTTT. The encoded protein is CSVVRKDTEAFF.

V gene TRBV30 combines with J gene TRBJ2-2; the match to TRBD2 covers 14 bases. This CDR3 is 15 amino acids long. Trimming cost V 5 bases and J 4 bases; bases outside gene matches: 3. CDR1 GTSNPN and CDR2 SVGIG come from the germline V gene (reference sequence). CDR3 sequence: CAWGGTSGGTGELFF. CDR3 nucleotide sequence: TGTGCCTGGGGTGGGACTAGCGGGGGCACCGGGGAGCTGTTTTTT.

This chain joins TRBV30 and TRBJ2-7; TRBD2 aligns across 7 bases. V lost 4 bases and J lost 0; bases outside the gene matches: 12. The CDR3 length is 16 residues. Per germline, CDR1 GTSNPN and CDR2 SVGIG (reference sequence). The CDR3 is CAWKGGRAPNSYEQYF. The CDR3 DNA sequence: TGTGCCTGGAAGGGCGGGAGAGCCCCTAACTCCTACGAGCAGTACTTC. Full variable domain (rest looked up from reference TRBV30 and TRBJ2-7): SQTIHQWPATLVQPVGSPLSLECTVEGTSNPNLYWYRQAAGRGLQLLFYSVGIGQISSEVPQNLSASRPQDRQFILSSKKLLLSDSGFYLCAWKGGRAPNSYEQYFGPGTRLTVT.

This chain connects TRBV29-1 to TRBJ1-2; 9 nucleotides agree with TRBD1. CDR1 SQVTM and CDR2 ANQGSEA come from the germline V gene. J gave up 0 bases and V 6 bases, and 2 bases lay outside the gene matches. CDR3 size: 13 residues. In DNA, the CDR3 is TGCAGCGTCGGGACAGGGCCTAACTATGGCTACACCTTC. This sequence encodes CSVGTGPNYGYTF.

V gene TRBV6-5 combines with J gene TRBJ1-1; 7 bases fit TRBD1. The V gene's germline CDR1 is MNHEY and CDR2 SVGAGI. This CDR3 comprises 13 residues. Losses at the gene ends were 6 bases for V and 8 bases for J; bases not matched to a gene: 9. The CDR3 DNA is TGTGCCAGCAGATTCGACAGGGTGGCAGAAGCTTTCTTT. Protein sequence: CASRFDRVAEAFF.

The rearrangement links TRBV27 to TRBJ1-1; perhaps TRBD1 as D (5 bases). The germline V and J ends were trimmed by 1 base and 4 bases, with 10 bases remaining between them. This CDR3 has 14 amino acids. The germline V gene encodes CDR1 MNHEY and CDR2 SMNVEV (reference sequence). CDR3 region: CASSLLRGRTEAFF. CDR3 in DNA: TGTGCCAGCAGTTTATTAAGGGGCCGCACTGAAGCTTTCTTT.

V and J are TRBV5-1 and TRBJ2-3, with unresolved D. Germline V gene lookup returns CDR1 SGHRS and CDR2 YFSETQ. The V gene lost 1 base and the J gene lost 3 bases, with 12 bases spanning the gap. This CDR3 is 15 amino acids long. CDR3 sequence (DNA): TGCGCCAGCAGCTTGTGGCGTTCGGTGACAGATACGCAGTATTTT. Protein: CASSLWRSVTDTQYF.

The rearrangement links TRBV6-5 to TRBJ1-5, with 8 positions matching TRBD1. The CDR3 spans 14 residues. Per germline, CDR1 MNHEY and CDR2 SVGAGI. V was pared by 6 bases and J by 1 base, with 2 bases of the junction left unmatched. The CDR3 reads CASRGTGSNQPQHF. Written as DNA, the CDR3 is TGTGCCAGCAGAGGGACAGGAAGCAATCAGCCCCAGCATTTT.

CDR3 region: CAWSRGQGVHEQYF. The CDR3 DNA reads as TGTGCCTGGAGTCGGGGACAGGGAGTCCACGAGCAGTACTTC. The chain couples TRBV30 to TRBJ2-7, with TRBD1 matching over 9 bases. Germline CDR1 is GTSNPN and CDR2 is SVGIG (reference sequence). The V segment lost 2 bases and the J segment 5 bases; nucleotides outside the gene matches: 7. The CDR3 contains 14 residues.

This clone was seen only a few times. The chain uses TRBV7-2 and TRBJ1-2, with D perhaps TRBD1 (5 bases). CDR1 and CDR2 from the germline V gene are SGHTA and FQGNSA. V was cut by 5 bases and J by 8 bases, with 15 bases left in between. The CDR3 runs to 13 residues. The CDR3 bases are TGTGCCAGCAGCCTTACGACAGCAAACGGCTACACCTTC. It specifies CASSLTTANGYTF.